A selection of T cell receptor beta chains follows, all from one sample in a study of blood T cell repertoires in COVID-19. The repertoire was sequenced with immunoSEQ multiplex PCR; TCRdb's copy has only in-frame clones and lacks some. Of 150,000 to 200,000 clones detected, around 87% appear once; the ten largest clones hold 3.5% to 4.5%. The sequenced sample was peripheral blood. The receptors derive from a man between 18 and 35 years old with active or convalescent COVID-19. CDR3s include the opening cysteine and the closing phenylalanine or tryptophan. The D gene is left open where the match is weak. A row's size may be missing; if present it is once, few, many or a size class.

v_call	j_call	d_call	clone_size	cdr3_nt	cdr3_aa
TRBV6-5	TRBJ1-2	NA	NA	TGTGCCAGCAGTTACTCGACAACCTATGGCTACACCTTC	CASSYSTTYGYTF
TRBV5-1	TRBJ1-2	NA	NA	TGCGCCTCCCGAAGCACGGACGACTACTCCTATGGCTACACCTTC	CASRSTDDYSYGYTF
TRBV6-1	TRBJ1-4	NA	NA	TGTGCCAGCAGTGAAGTTGGGCAGCTTAATGAAAAACTGTTTTTT	CASSEVGQLNEKLFF
TRBV6-5	TRBJ1-4	NA	NA	TGTGCCAGCAGTTACTACCGGGGGAATGAAAAACTGTTTTTT	CASSYYRGNEKLFF
TRBV27	TRBJ1-2	NA	few	TGTGCCAGCAGTTTCGCGGCGGCCTATGGCTACACCTTC	CASSFAAAYGYTF
TRBV24-1	TRBJ2-5	NA	NA	TGTGCCACCAGTGACCGGCAGGGAACCCAAGAGACCCAGTACTTC	CATSDRQGTQETQYF
TRBV29-1	TRBJ1-5	NA	NA	TGCAGCGTGTCCACAGGGATGAGCAATCAGCCCCAGCATTTT	CSVSTGMSNQPQHF
TRBV28	TRBJ1-2	TRBD1	NA	TGTGCCAGCAGTTATCCAGGGACAGGGCATGGCTACACCTTC	CASSYPGTGHGYTF
TRBV5-1	TRBJ1-2	NA	NA	TGCGCCAGCAGCTTGGCCGGGAGGGGGGACACCTATGGCTACACCTTC	CASSLAGRGDTYGYTF
TRBV28	TRBJ1-1	NA	NA	TGTGCCAGCAGTTTATGGGCTGATGTTGAAGCTTTCTTT	CASSLWADVEAFF
TRBV6-2/TRBV6-3	TRBJ1-2	NA	NA	TGTGCCAGCAGTTACTCGAACAATGGCTACACCTTC	CASSYSNNGYTF
TRBV7-9	TRBJ1-5	NA	NA	TGTGCCAGCAGCTTAGACGGGAACAATCAGCCCCAGCATTTT	CASSLDGNNQPQHF
TRBV11-3	TRBJ2-2	TRBD2	NA	TGTGCCAGCAGCTTTCCCGCCCCCCCTCTAGCGGGAGGAATCACCGGGGAGCTGTTTTTT	CASSFPAPPLAGGITGELFF
TRBV19	TRBJ1-4	NA	NA	TGTGCCAGTAGAGGCACTATTGAAAAACTGTTTTTT	CASRGTIEKLFF
TRBV19	TRBJ1-1	NA	NA	TGTGCCAGTAGTATACGGGGGAACACTGAAGCTTTCTTT	CASSIRGNTEAFF
TRBV19	TRBJ2-7	NA	NA	TGTGCCAGTAGTATAAACTCGCCCGGGGCCTACGAGCAGTACTTC	CASSINSPGAYEQYF
TRBV5-5	TRBJ1-3	NA	NA	TGTGCCAGCAGCTTGGGCCAACAGGGCCCTGGAAACACCATATATTTT	CASSLGQQGPGNTIYF
TRBV6-5	TRBJ2-5	NA	NA	TGTGCCAGCAGTTACTTCAGGGGAGAGACCCAGTACTTC	CASSYFRGETQYF
TRBV7-2	TRBJ1-1	TRBD1	NA	TGTGCCAGCAGCCCACGGACAGGGCTTGGTGAAGCTTTCTTT	CASSPRTGLGEAFF
TRBV5-4	TRBJ2-7	TRBD1	NA	TGTGCCAGCAGTAAGACAGGGGGCAGGAACGAGCAGTACTTC	CASSKTGGRNEQYF
TRBV9	TRBJ2-5	NA	once	TGTGCCAGCAGCGTAGGGGGGGAAGAGACCCAGTACTTC	CASSVGGEETQYF
TRBV5-4	TRBJ1-6	TRBD1	NA	TGTGCCAGCAGCAGCGACAGGGGGTTCTATTCACCCCTCCACTTT	CASSSDRGFYSPLHF
TRBV5-8	TRBJ1-1	NA	NA	TGTGCCAGCAGCTTTCGGCCGGGGGGGACTGAAGCTTTCTTT	CASSFRPGGTEAFF
TRBV9	TRBJ2-1	NA	NA	TGTGCCAGCAGCGTAGTTTCAGGAACAAGCTCCTACAATGAGCAGTTCTTC	CASSVVSGTSSYNEQFF